The 13 T cell receptor beta chains below come from one sample, sequenced in a study of CD8+ T cells in alopecia areata. Specified treatment: oral pan-JAK inhibitor, 5-10 mg twice daily. The sequencing template was cDNA reverse transcribed from extracted RNA. Some clones are missing from TCRdb's copy, which holds only in-frame ones; the method was immunoSEQ multiplex PCR. The sample holds 200,000 to 250,000 clones, 50% to 70% seen once. Here the sequenced sample was CD4+ T cells sorted from blood, taken at week 4, from a patient treated with tofacitinib. These receptors originate from a human donor with alopecia areata.

The table lists this clone with a few counts. The chain employs TRBV6-5 and TRBJ2-2; 8 positions match TRBD1. The germline CDR1 and CDR2 sequences are MNHEY and SVGAGI. Trimming removed 6 bases from V and 6 bases from J; junction bases left unmatched: 9. This CDR3 comprises 15 residues. The CDR3 region has the DNA TGTGCCAGCAGCCCCTCGCAGGGGGCCGCCGGGGAGCTGTTTTTT. It is translated as CASSPSQGAAGELFF.

The chain is built from TRBV30 and TRBJ1-1; D gene unclear. This CDR3 is 12 amino acids long. Trimming removed 4 bases from V and 8 bases from J, with 14 bases in between. Germline V CDR1 and CDR2: GTSNPN, SVGIG (reference sequence). CDR3 nucleotides: TGTGCCTGGAATTTTGTGGGCGAGGAAGCTTTCTTT. Residues: CAWNFVGEEAFF.

This clone has a count of ten or more. The rearrangement links TRBV19 to TRBJ2-7; 7 nucleotides align to TRBD1. Trimming at V came to 7 bases and at J to 3 bases, leaving 9 bases not matched to a gene. CDR1 is LNHDA and CDR2 is SQIVND in the germline V gene (reference sequence). This CDR3 comprises 14 residues. In nucleotides, the CDR3 is TGTGCCAGTAACCCCGGACAGGCGAGCTACGAGCAGTACTTC. As protein: CASNPGQASYEQYF.

This clone was seen a single time. In DNA, the CDR3 is TGTGCCAGCAGTGAATCGGGAAGGGCCGGTCAGCCCCAGCATTTT. Protein: CASSESGRAGQPQHF. The J gene is TRBJ1-5, the V gene TRBV25-1; D ambiguous. This CDR3 is built from 15 residues. The germline V gene encodes CDR1 MGHDK and CDR2 SYGVNS. V was shortened by 1 base and J by 6 bases, with 13 bases between the two germline ends.

V and J are TRBV11-2 and TRBJ2-2, with 8 bases fitting TRBD1. Looked up from germline, CDR1 is SGHAT and CDR2 is FQNNGV. The CDR3 has 14 residues. The V gene end was trimmed by 5 bases and the J gene end by 9 bases; junction bases not matched to a gene: 8. This CDR3 is CASSQGTGPRELFF. Here the CDR3 DNA reads TGTGCCAGCAGCCAGGGGACAGGCCCTCGGGAGCTGTTTTTT.

This clone has just one count. The chain joins TRBV13 to TRBJ1-5; maybe TRBD1 (5 bases). The germline V and J ends were trimmed by 5 bases and 0 bases, with 14 bases remaining between them. The CDR3 is made up of 16 amino acids. The germline gives CDR1 PRHDT, CDR2 FYEKMQ (reference sequence). CDR3 amino acids: CASSGGQVYSNQPQHF. The CDR3 DNA reads as TGTGCCAGCAGCGGTGGACAAGTTTATAGCAATCAGCCCCAGCATTTT.

This clone occurred once. This sequence joins TRBV29-1 and TRBJ2-3, with D unresolved. Germline CDR1 SQVTM, CDR2 ANQGSEA. V shed 4 bases and J shed 0 bases, with 8 bases lying between them. This CDR3 comprises 13 residues. The CDR3 region has the DNA TGCAGCGTTGGAGATTACAGCACAGATACGCAGTATTTT. Its protein product is CSVGDYSTDTQYF.

The chain joins TRBV15 to TRBJ1-1; perhaps TRBD1 as D (6 bases). V lost 4 bases to trimming and J lost 4 bases, with 13 bases between them. This CDR3 comprises 14 residues. Germline CDR1 reads LNHNV; CDR2 reads YYDKDF (reference sequence). In DNA, the CDR3 is TGTGCCACCAGCACAACAGGGTCAGTCACTGAAGCTTTCTTT. Translated: CATSTTGSVTEAFF.

The V gene is TRBV29-1, the J gene TRBJ2-7, with D perhaps assigned TRBD1 or TRBD2 (5 bases each). CDR1 and CDR2 from the germline V gene are SQVTM and ANQGSEA. With 2 bases removed from V and 3 bases from J, the gap between germline ends came to 11 bases. The CDR3 has 13 amino acids. In DNA form, the CDR3 reads TGCAGCGTTGAATTGGGACCCGTCTACGAGCAGTACTTC. This encodes CSVELGPVYEQYF.

The gene calls are TRBV7-3 and TRBJ2-7; D not resolved. The CDR3 covers 15 residues. Germline CDR1 and CDR2: SGHTA and FQGTGA. V dropped 2 bases and J dropped 6 bases, with 17 bases sitting between them. The CDR3 sequence is CASSLVPEDIREQYF. Here the CDR3 DNA reads TGTGCCAGCAGCTTAGTCCCAGAAGATATTCGCGAGCAGTACTTC.

The chain links TRBV2 to TRBJ2-1; 11 nucleotides line up with TRBD2. The ends lost 8 bases at V and 5 bases at J; junction bases unmatched: 11. The germline gives CDR1 SNHLY, CDR2 FYNNEI. The CDR3 sequence is 16 residues long. The CDR3 protein is CASHSIPGLADNEQFF. CDR3 bases: TGTGCCAGCCACTCTATCCCGGGACTAGCGGACAATGAGCAGTTCTTC.

The chain couples TRBV29-1 to TRBJ1-1; D remains ambiguous. Germline CDR1 and CDR2: SQVTM and ANQGSEA. CDR3 length: 10 residues. The ends were cut back, 7 bases at V and 4 bases at J, with 7 bases in the middle. DNA for the CDR3: TGCAGCGCCGACGGCACTGAAGCTTTCTTT. Its protein is CSADGTEAFF. The variable domain in full, completed from reference TRBV29-1 and TRBJ1-1, reads SAVISQKPSRDICQRGTSLTIQCQVDSQVTMMFWYRQQPGQSLTLIATANQGSEATYESGFVIDKFPISRPNLTFSTLTVSNMSPEDSSIYLCSADGTEAFFGQGTRLTVV.

J is TRBJ2-2 and V is TRBV5-1, with a tentative D call TRBD1 (6 bases). V lost 5 bases to trimming and J lost 2 bases, with 10 bases between them. CDR3 length: 14 residues. Germline V gene lookup returns CDR1 SGHRS and CDR2 YFSETQ. The CDR3 is CASRPGHNTGELFF. DNA for the CDR3: TGCGCCAGCAGACCGGGACACAACACCGGGGAGCTGTTTTTT.